Sequencing of this TCR beta chain was carried out in a study of cytomegalovirus exposure and HLA in healthy donors. This clone occurred once. The antigen is undetermined. Overall study results and limits: Through in vitro validation, three CMV-associated chains were shown to be specific for CMV antigens. Rare TCR sequences dominated, though some public TCRs recurred in many donors. High specificity and sensitivity for cytomegalovirus status were reported for the classifier. Researchers counted around 160 TCR beta chains as cytomegalovirus-associated.

The repertoire was sequenced with immunoSEQ multiplex PCR; TCRdb's copy has only in-frame clones and lacks some. The sample comprises 59,000 or so clones, 80% to 90% of which are singletons, and approximately 15% rests with the top ten. There are 15 residues in the CDR3. J lost 2 bases, V lost 4 bases, and 5 bases had no gene match. Germline assignment: CDR1 SGDLS and CDR2 YYNGEE. Sequencing input: PBMCs. The TCR sequence derives from a woman younger than 30 in good health and CMV-seronegative. V gene TRBV9 combines with J gene TRBJ1-3; 8 nucleotides align to TRBD1. The CDR3 spells CASSPWTGTGNTIYF. CDR3 DNA sequence: TGTGCCAGCAGCCCATGGACAGGGACTGGAAACACCATATATTTT.